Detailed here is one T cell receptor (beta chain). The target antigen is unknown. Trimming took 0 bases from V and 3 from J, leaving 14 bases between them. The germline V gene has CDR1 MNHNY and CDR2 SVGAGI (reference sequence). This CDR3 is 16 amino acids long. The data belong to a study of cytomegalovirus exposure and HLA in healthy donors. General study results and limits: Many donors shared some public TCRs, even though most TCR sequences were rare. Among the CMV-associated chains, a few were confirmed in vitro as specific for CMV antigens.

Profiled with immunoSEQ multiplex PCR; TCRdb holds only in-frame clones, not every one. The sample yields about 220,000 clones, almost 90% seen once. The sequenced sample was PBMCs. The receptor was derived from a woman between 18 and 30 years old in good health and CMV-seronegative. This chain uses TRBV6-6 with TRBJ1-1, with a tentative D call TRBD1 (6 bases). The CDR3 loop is CASSYSIGAGDTEAFF. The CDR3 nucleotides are TGTGCCAGCAGTTACTCGATAGGGGCAGGGGACACTGAAGCTTTCTTT.